This T cell receptor beta chain emerged from a study of identifying expanded T cells in peripheral blood. Study outcomes and limitations: Roughly two-week clone count variance significantly increased as total template count grew. Technical replicates showed around 1.2 changed clones; two weeks 15 to 20; four weeks 19.

Sequencing used immunoSEQ multiplex PCR; TCRdb keeps in-frame clones, though not all of them. The table lists about 110,000 clones, 80% to 90% of them singletons. CDR1 is MNHNY, CDR2 SVGAGI, per germline (reference sequence). This CDR3 is built from 13 residues. Trimming shortened V by 10 bases and J by 3 bases, and 15 bases separated the two germline ends. No infections or other immune events were documented during collection. Comments on this clone: Its antigen is unknown.

Sequenced material: blood. The chain couples TRBV6-6 to TRBJ1-2, with a weak D call TRBD1 (5 bases). The sequence derives from a person between 18 and 69 years old in good health. In DNA, the CDR3 is TGTGCCACGCGCGGGGCGGACTACTATGGCTACACCTTC. It codes for CATRGADYYGYTF.